The clone carrying this T cell receptor (beta chain) was seen only a few times. This record belongs to a study of cytomegalovirus exposure and HLA in healthy donors. PCR amplification relied on 60 Vbeta primers (plus 13 Jbeta primers). Generated by immunoSEQ multiplex PCR, the TCRdb table keeps only in-frame clones and is missing some. The sample shows about 130,000 clones, roughly 70% of them seen only once. Trimming cost V 4 bases and J 4 bases, with 7 bases left between them. This CDR3 comprises 12 residues. The V gene's germline CDR1 is SNHLY and CDR2 FYNNEI. Sample: PBMCs. The sequence was collected from a man between 25 and 39 years old in good health and CMV-seronegative. J is TRBJ2-5 and V is TRBV2, with a possible D match to TRBD1 (5 bases). CDR3 nucleotide sequence: TGTGCCAGCAGTGGCGACAGAGAGACCCAGTACTTC. Translated, it gives CASSGDRETQYF. The variable domain in full, completed from reference TRBV2 and TRBJ2-5, reads EPEVTQTPSHQVTQMGQEVILRCVPISNHLYFYWYRQILGQKVEFLVSFYNNEISEKSEIFDDQFSVERPDGSNFTLKIRSTKLEDSAMYFCASSGDRETQYFGPGTRLLVL.